This is a list of T cell receptor beta chains from one sample in a study of T cell responses to AZD1222 COVID-19 vaccine. Clones were sequenced by immunoSEQ multiplex PCR, and TCRdb holds only the in-frame ones, with some missing. The table has more than 85,000 clones, around nine tenths seen once. Sequencing used peripheral blood, obtained on day 0 of AZD1222 vaccination. The source is an adult in good health. Both conserved end residues are part of each CDR3. Fields, in order: J gene, D gene, clone size, V gene, CDR3 length, CDR3 protein, CDR3 DNA. The D gene is left open where the match is weak. Clone sizes are given selectively: once, few, many, or a class where the clone is expanded.

j_call: TRBJ2-7; d_call: TRBD1; clone_size: NA; v_call: TRBV6-5; cdr3_length: 15; cdr3_aa: CASSRRDRAPYEQYF; cdr3_nt: TGTGCCAGCAGTCGGAGGGACAGGGCCCCCTACGAGCAGTACTTC
j_call: TRBJ2-1; d_call: NA; clone_size: NA; v_call: TRBV9; cdr3_length: 13; cdr3_aa: CASSVSRNNEQFF; cdr3_nt: TGTGCCAGCAGCGTCTCGAGGAACAATGAGCAGTTCTTC
j_call: TRBJ2-1; d_call: TRBD2; clone_size: NA; v_call: TRBV2; cdr3_length: 14; cdr3_aa: CASGGTSVYNEQFF; cdr3_nt: TGTGCCAGCGGAGGGACTAGCGTTTACAATGAGCAGTTCTTC
j_call: TRBJ1-5; d_call: TRBD1; clone_size: NA; v_call: TRBV28; cdr3_length: 15; cdr3_aa: CASRGGQVFNQPQHF; cdr3_nt: TGTGCCAGCAGGGGGGGACAGGTTTTCAATCAGCCCCAGCATTTT
j_call: TRBJ1-5; d_call: TRBD1; clone_size: NA; v_call: TRBV5-1; cdr3_length: 16; cdr3_aa: CASSLAPTGGSQPQHF; cdr3_nt: TGCGCCAGCAGCTTGGCCCCGACAGGGGGAAGTCAGCCCCAGCATTTT
j_call: TRBJ2-5; d_call: TRBD2; clone_size: once; v_call: TRBV7-6; cdr3_length: 18; cdr3_aa: CASSPNRPGAGGRETQYF; cdr3_nt: TGTGCCAGCAGCCCAAATCGGCCCGGAGCGGGGGGGCGGGAGACCCAGTACTTC
j_call: TRBJ1-5; d_call: NA; clone_size: NA; v_call: TRBV29-1; cdr3_length: 13; cdr3_aa: CSVRGNSNQPQHF; cdr3_nt: TGCAGCGTAAGGGGGAATAGCAATCAGCCCCAGCATTTT
j_call: TRBJ2-2; d_call: TRBD2; clone_size: NA; v_call: TRBV7-3; cdr3_length: 16; cdr3_aa: CASSLTSGRWGGELFF; cdr3_nt: TGTGCCAGCAGCTTAACTAGCGGGAGATGGGGCGGGGAGCTGTTTTTT
j_call: TRBJ1-4; d_call: NA; clone_size: NA; v_call: TRBV18; cdr3_length: 15; cdr3_aa: CASSILRGTNEKLFF; cdr3_nt: TGTGCCAGCTCTATCCTAAGGGGAACTAATGAAAAACTGTTTTTT
j_call: TRBJ2-1; d_call: TRBD2; clone_size: NA; v_call: TRBV29-1; cdr3_length: 15; cdr3_aa: CSARRVVAGVDEQFF; cdr3_nt: TGCAGCGCCCGAAGGGTGGTAGCGGGAGTAGATGAGCAGTTCTTC
j_call: TRBJ2-7; d_call: NA; clone_size: NA; v_call: TRBV28; cdr3_length: 12; cdr3_aa: CASSSRGREQYF; cdr3_nt: TGTGCCAGCAGTTCCCGGGGGAGGGAGCAGTACTTC
j_call: TRBJ1-6; d_call: NA; clone_size: NA; v_call: TRBV5-4; cdr3_length: 15; cdr3_aa: CASTAGRGYNSPLHF; cdr3_nt: TGTGCCAGCACCGCCGGCAGGGGCTATAATTCACCCCTCCACTTT
j_call: TRBJ1-6; d_call: NA; clone_size: NA; v_call: TRBV9; cdr3_length: 16; cdr3_aa: CASSARTSSYNSPLHF; cdr3_nt: TGTGCCAGCAGCGCCAGGACGAGCTCCTATAATTCACCCCTCCACTTT
j_call: TRBJ2-2; d_call: NA; clone_size: NA; v_call: TRBV5-1; cdr3_length: 16; cdr3_aa: CASRSEAAAGTGELFF; cdr3_nt: TGCGCCAGCAGGTCAGAGGCAGCCGCTGGGACCGGGGAGCTGTTTTTT
j_call: TRBJ1-2; d_call: NA; clone_size: NA; v_call: TRBV10-3; cdr3_length: 14; cdr3_aa: CAISESTLDYGYTF; cdr3_nt: TGTGCCATCAGTGAGTCGACTCTGGACTATGGCTACACCTTC
j_call: TRBJ1-2; d_call: NA; clone_size: NA; v_call: TRBV19; cdr3_length: 13; cdr3_aa: CASIGKGTYGYTF; cdr3_nt: TGTGCCAGTATTGGTAAAGGGACCTATGGCTACACCTTC
j_call: TRBJ1-1; d_call: NA; clone_size: NA; v_call: TRBV5-1; cdr3_length: 13; cdr3_aa: CASSWQGDTEAFF; cdr3_nt: TGCGCCAGCAGCTGGCAGGGAGACACTGAAGCTTTCTTT
j_call: TRBJ1-5; d_call: NA; clone_size: NA; v_call: TRBV15; cdr3_length: 15; cdr3_aa: CATSSYRSGNQPQHF; cdr3_nt: TGTGCCACCAGCAGCTACAGGTCTGGCAATCAGCCCCAGCATTTT
j_call: TRBJ2-1; d_call: NA; clone_size: few; v_call: TRBV28; cdr3_length: 11; cdr3_aa: CASSLGRGRFF; cdr3_nt: TGTGCCAGCAGTTTGGGACGTGGGAGGTTCTTC
j_call: TRBJ1-2; d_call: NA; clone_size: NA; v_call: TRBV7-2; cdr3_length: 15; cdr3_aa: CASSPRGGAGYGYTF; cdr3_nt: TGTGCCAGCAGCCCACGCGGGGGCGCGGGCTATGGCTACACCTTC
j_call: TRBJ2-2; d_call: NA; clone_size: NA; v_call: TRBV7-3; cdr3_length: 13; cdr3_aa: CASSPTRTGELFF; cdr3_nt: TGTGCCAGCAGCCCTACTCGCACCGGGGAGCTGTTTTTT
j_call: TRBJ2-1; d_call: TRBD2; clone_size: NA; v_call: TRBV7-3; cdr3_length: 15; cdr3_aa: CASSFSAGVYNEQFF; cdr3_nt: TGTGCCAGCAGCTTCTCAGCGGGGGTCTACAATGAGCAGTTCTTC
j_call: TRBJ2-7; d_call: NA; clone_size: NA; v_call: TRBV4-3; cdr3_length: 15; cdr3_aa: CASSQEPTGRGEQYF; cdr3_nt: TGCGCCAGCAGCCAAGAGCCAACAGGGAGAGGTGAGCAGTACTTC
j_call: TRBJ2-4; d_call: NA; clone_size: NA; v_call: TRBV6-2/TRBV6-3; cdr3_length: 12; cdr3_aa: CASSYSNGRVYF; cdr3_nt: TGTGCCAGCAGTTACTCGAACGGCAGAGTGTACTTC
j_call: TRBJ1-5; d_call: NA; clone_size: NA; v_call: TRBV12-3/TRBV12-4; cdr3_length: 13; cdr3_aa: CASSLYSNQPQHF; cdr3_nt: TGTGCCAGCAGTCTCTATAGCAATCAGCCCCAGCATTTT
j_call: TRBJ1-5; d_call: NA; clone_size: NA; v_call: TRBV6-4; cdr3_length: 11; cdr3_aa: CASFRTQPQHF; cdr3_nt: TGTGCCAGCTTTCGGACCCAGCCCCAGCATTTT
j_call: TRBJ1-3; d_call: NA; clone_size: NA; v_call: TRBV30; cdr3_length: 13; cdr3_aa: CAWSPNPGNTIYF; cdr3_nt: TGTGCCTGGAGCCCGAACCCCGGAAACACCATATATTTT
j_call: TRBJ1-1; d_call: NA; clone_size: NA; v_call: TRBV3-1/TRBV3-2; cdr3_length: 13; cdr3_aa: CASSPRAQTEAFF; cdr3_nt: TGTGCCAGCAGCCCGCGGGCCCAAACTGAAGCTTTCTTT
j_call: TRBJ2-3; d_call: NA; clone_size: NA; v_call: TRBV18; cdr3_length: 17; cdr3_aa: CASSPPGIQGAADTQYF; cdr3_nt: TGTGCCAGCTCACCACCAGGCATTCAGGGCGCGGCGGATACGCAGTATTTT
j_call: TRBJ2-2; d_call: NA; clone_size: NA; v_call: TRBV5-1; cdr3_length: 14; cdr3_aa: CASSLATGPGELFF; cdr3_nt: TGCGCCAGCAGCTTAGCTACAGGGCCCGGGGAGCTGTTTTTT
j_call: TRBJ2-1; d_call: NA; clone_size: NA; v_call: TRBV6-5; cdr3_length: 16; cdr3_aa: CASSYSNSPADSEQFF; cdr3_nt: TGTGCCAGCAGTTACTCTAACTCCCCGGCGGACTCTGAGCAGTTCTTC
j_call: TRBJ2-7; d_call: NA; clone_size: NA; v_call: TRBV25-1; cdr3_length: 15; cdr3_aa: CASSEAGTYAYEQYF; cdr3_nt: TGTGCCAGCAGTGAAGCCGGGACATACGCCTACGAGCAGTACTTC
j_call: TRBJ1-2; d_call: TRBD1; clone_size: NA; v_call: TRBV3-1/TRBV3-2; cdr3_length: 13; cdr3_aa: CASSRGQANGYTF; cdr3_nt: TGTGCCAGCAGCCGGGGACAGGCTAACGGCTACACCTTC
j_call: TRBJ1-2; d_call: NA; clone_size: NA; v_call: TRBV5-8; cdr3_length: 12; cdr3_aa: CASSLERYGYTF; cdr3_nt: TGTGCCAGCAGCTTGGAACGCTATGGCTACACCTTC
j_call: TRBJ2-3; d_call: NA; clone_size: NA; v_call: TRBV28; cdr3_length: 13; cdr3_aa: CASSLYGTDTQYF; cdr3_nt: TGTGCCAGCAGTTTATACGGCACAGATACGCAGTATTTT
j_call: TRBJ1-2; d_call: NA; clone_size: NA; v_call: TRBV12-3/TRBV12-4; cdr3_length: 13; cdr3_aa: CASSLRGKDGYTF; cdr3_nt: TGTGCCAGCAGCCTTAGAGGGAAAGATGGCTACACCTTC
j_call: TRBJ1-4; d_call: NA; clone_size: NA; v_call: TRBV11-2; cdr3_length: 14; cdr3_aa: CASSFSGKNEKLFF; cdr3_nt: TGTGCCAGCAGCTTCTCCGGAAAGAATGAAAAACTGTTTTTT
j_call: TRBJ1-1; d_call: NA; clone_size: NA; v_call: TRBV19; cdr3_length: 11; cdr3_aa: CASIGGTEAFF; cdr3_nt: TGTGCCAGTATCGGGGGCACGGAAGCTTTCTTT
j_call: TRBJ2-7; d_call: NA; clone_size: NA; v_call: TRBV6-5; cdr3_length: 13; cdr3_aa: CATRAWDSYEQYF; cdr3_nt: TGTGCCACCCGCGCGTGGGACTCCTACGAGCAGTACTTC
j_call: TRBJ2-1; d_call: NA; clone_size: NA; v_call: TRBV5-6; cdr3_length: 17; cdr3_aa: CASSLDPEGGLSNEQFF; cdr3_nt: TGTGCCAGCAGCTTGGACCCAGAGGGGGGCCTAAGCAATGAGCAGTTCTTC
j_call: TRBJ1-2; d_call: TRBD1; clone_size: NA; v_call: TRBV5-4; cdr3_length: 12; cdr3_aa: CASSIDRDGYTF; cdr3_nt: TGTGCCAGCAGCATAGACAGGGATGGCTACACCTTC
j_call: TRBJ1-2; d_call: NA; clone_size: once; v_call: TRBV7-9; cdr3_length: 13; cdr3_aa: CASSLVLVGGYTF; cdr3_nt: TGTGCCAGCAGCTTAGTGCTGGTTGGCGGCTACACCTTC
j_call: TRBJ2-2; d_call: TRBD1; clone_size: NA; v_call: TRBV5-4; cdr3_length: 13; cdr3_aa: CASSHRGRGELFF; cdr3_nt: TGTGCCAGCAGCCACAGGGGTAGGGGGGAGCTGTTTTTT
j_call: TRBJ2-7; d_call: NA; clone_size: NA; v_call: TRBV7-2; cdr3_length: 13; cdr3_aa: CASSLGRGSEQYF; cdr3_nt: TGTGCCAGCAGCTTAGGGCGAGGGTCCGAGCAGTACTTC
j_call: TRBJ1-4; d_call: TRBD1; clone_size: once; v_call: TRBV5-1; cdr3_length: 15; cdr3_aa: CASSLGTGQNEKLFF; cdr3_nt: TGCGCCAGCAGCTTGGGGACAGGGCAAAATGAAAAACTGTTTTTT
j_call: TRBJ1-6; d_call: NA; clone_size: NA; v_call: TRBV4-2; cdr3_length: 20; cdr3_aa: CASSQDLDLFPSSYNSPLHF; cdr3_nt: TGTGCCAGCAGCCAAGATCTGGACCTTTTTCCGAGCTCCTATAATTCACCCCTCCACTTT
j_call: TRBJ2-5; d_call: NA; clone_size: NA; v_call: TRBV3-1/TRBV3-2; cdr3_length: 13; cdr3_aa: CASSPYSVETQYF; cdr3_nt: TGTGCCAGCAGCCCGTACTCTGTAGAGACCCAGTACTTC
j_call: TRBJ2-6; d_call: NA; clone_size: NA; v_call: TRBV11-2; cdr3_length: 19; cdr3_aa: CASTRGGWTASSGANVLTF; cdr3_nt: TGTGCCAGCACCCGGGGTGGGTGGACAGCCTCCTCTGGGGCCAACGTCCTGACTTTC
j_call: TRBJ2-1; d_call: NA; clone_size: NA; v_call: TRBV18; cdr3_length: 17; cdr3_aa: CASSPPNGQRIYNEQFF; cdr3_nt: TGTGCCAGCTCACCACCGAACGGACAGAGAATTTACAATGAGCAGTTCTTC
j_call: TRBJ2-7; d_call: NA; clone_size: NA; v_call: TRBV28; cdr3_length: 14; cdr3_aa: CASSFQRVAYEQYF; cdr3_nt: TGTGCCAGCAGTTTCCAGCGGGTGGCGTACGAGCAGTACTTC
j_call: TRBJ2-7; d_call: NA; clone_size: NA; v_call: TRBV7-2; cdr3_length: 16; cdr3_aa: CASRDLGGSGEHEQYF; cdr3_nt: TGTGCCAGCAGAGATCTAGGGGGTAGCGGTGAACACGAGCAGTACTTC
j_call: TRBJ2-5; d_call: TRBD2; clone_size: few; v_call: TRBV28; cdr3_length: 15; cdr3_aa: CATRASGGAKETQYF; cdr3_nt: TGTGCCACACGGGCTAGCGGGGGGGCTAAAGAGACCCAGTACTTC
j_call: TRBJ2-7; d_call: NA; clone_size: NA; v_call: TRBV7-6; cdr3_length: 13; cdr3_aa: CASSSNRFYEQYF; cdr3_nt: TGTGCCAGCAGTTCTAACAGGTTCTACGAGCAGTACTTC
j_call: TRBJ1-2; d_call: NA; clone_size: NA; v_call: TRBV11-1; cdr3_length: 16; cdr3_aa: CASSSKDGPLYHGYTF; cdr3_nt: TGTGCCAGCAGCTCCAAGGACGGACCGTTATATCATGGCTACACCTTC
j_call: TRBJ1-1; d_call: TRBD1; clone_size: NA; v_call: TRBV19; cdr3_length: 14; cdr3_aa: CASSTNRGNTEAFF; cdr3_nt: TGTGCCAGTAGTACCAACAGGGGGAACACTGAAGCTTTCTTT
j_call: TRBJ2-3; d_call: NA; clone_size: NA; v_call: TRBV12-3/TRBV12-4; cdr3_length: 13; cdr3_aa: CASSRVPGDTQYF; cdr3_nt: TGTGCCAGCAGTAGGGTTCCTGGGGATACGCAGTATTTT
j_call: TRBJ2-7; d_call: NA; clone_size: NA; v_call: TRBV19; cdr3_length: 14; cdr3_aa: CASTQRASSYEQYF; cdr3_nt: TGTGCCAGTACGCAGCGGGCTAGCTCCTACGAGCAGTACTTC
j_call: TRBJ2-1; d_call: TRBD2; clone_size: NA; v_call: TRBV13; cdr3_length: 15; cdr3_aa: CASSLRGISYNEQFF; cdr3_nt: TGTGCCAGCAGCCTGCGGGGGATCTCCTACAATGAGCAGTTCTTC
j_call: TRBJ2-1; d_call: TRBD2; clone_size: once; v_call: TRBV5-4; cdr3_length: 17; cdr3_aa: CASSRGGRGGSYNEQFF; cdr3_nt: TGTGCCAGCAGTCGAGGTGGGCGGGGGGGCTCCTACAATGAGCAGTTCTTC
j_call: TRBJ1-2; d_call: TRBD1; clone_size: NA; v_call: TRBV7-2; cdr3_length: 15; cdr3_aa: CASSLVGTGDSGYTF; cdr3_nt: TGTGCCAGCAGCTTAGTTGGGACAGGGGACTCTGGCTACACCTTC